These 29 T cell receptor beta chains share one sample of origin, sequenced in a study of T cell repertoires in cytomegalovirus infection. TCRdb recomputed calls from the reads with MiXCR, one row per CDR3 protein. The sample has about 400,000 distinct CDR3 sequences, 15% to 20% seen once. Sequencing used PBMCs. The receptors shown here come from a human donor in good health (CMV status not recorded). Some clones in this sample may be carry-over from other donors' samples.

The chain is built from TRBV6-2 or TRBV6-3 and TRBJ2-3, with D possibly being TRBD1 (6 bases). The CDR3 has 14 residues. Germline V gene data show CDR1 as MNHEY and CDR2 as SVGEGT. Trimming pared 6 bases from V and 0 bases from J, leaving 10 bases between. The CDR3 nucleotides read TGTGCCAGCAGGCAGGGGTTTAGCACAGATACGCAGTATTTT. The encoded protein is CASRQGFSTDTQYF.

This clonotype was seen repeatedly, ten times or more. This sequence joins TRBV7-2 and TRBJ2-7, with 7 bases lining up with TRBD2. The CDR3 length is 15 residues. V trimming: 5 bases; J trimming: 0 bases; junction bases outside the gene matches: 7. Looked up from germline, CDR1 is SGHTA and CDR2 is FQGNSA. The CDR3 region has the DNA TGTGCCAGCAGCCCTGGGAGGGCGAGCTCCTACGAGCAGTACTTC. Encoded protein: CASSPGRASSYEQYF.

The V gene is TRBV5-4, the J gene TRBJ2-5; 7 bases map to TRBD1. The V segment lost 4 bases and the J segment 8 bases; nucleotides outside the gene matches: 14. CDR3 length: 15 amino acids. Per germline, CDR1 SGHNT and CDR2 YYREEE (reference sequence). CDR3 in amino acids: CASSIPGGEGETQYF. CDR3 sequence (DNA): TGTGCCAGCAGCATTCCAGGGGGTGAAGGAGAAACCCAGTACTTC.

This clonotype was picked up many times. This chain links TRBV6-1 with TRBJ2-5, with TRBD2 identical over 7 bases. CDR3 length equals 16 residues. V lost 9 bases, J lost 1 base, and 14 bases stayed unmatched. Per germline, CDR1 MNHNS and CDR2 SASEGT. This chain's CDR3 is CASLGLAEDFQETQYF. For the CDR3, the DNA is TGTGCCAGTCTTGGGCTAGCGGAGGACTTCCAAGAGACCCAGTACTTC.

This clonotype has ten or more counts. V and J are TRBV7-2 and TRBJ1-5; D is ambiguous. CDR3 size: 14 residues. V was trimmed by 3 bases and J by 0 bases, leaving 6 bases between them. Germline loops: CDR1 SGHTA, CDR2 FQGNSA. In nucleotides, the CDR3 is TGTGCCAGCAGCTTTGGGGATAGCAATCAGCCCCAGCATTTT. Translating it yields CASSFGDSNQPQHF. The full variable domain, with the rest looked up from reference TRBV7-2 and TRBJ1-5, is GAGVSQSPSNKVTEKGKDVELRCDPISGHTALYWYRQSLGQGLEFLIYFQGNSAPDKSGLPSDRFSAERTGGSVSTLTIQRTQQEDSAVYLCASSFGDSNQPQHFGDGTRLSIL.

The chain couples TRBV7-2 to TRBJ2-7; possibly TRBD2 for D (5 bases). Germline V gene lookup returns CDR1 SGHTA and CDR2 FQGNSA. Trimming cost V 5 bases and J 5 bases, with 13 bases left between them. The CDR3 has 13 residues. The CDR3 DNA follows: TGTGCCAGCAGCCCTTCGGGAAGGCACGAGCAGTACTTC. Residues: CASSPSGRHEQYF.

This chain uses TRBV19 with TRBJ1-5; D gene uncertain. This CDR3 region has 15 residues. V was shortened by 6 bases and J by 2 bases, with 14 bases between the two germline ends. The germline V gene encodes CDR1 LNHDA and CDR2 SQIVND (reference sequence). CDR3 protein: CASSSGGNGNQPQHF. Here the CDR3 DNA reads TGTGCCAGTAGCTCTGGCGGGAACGGCAATCAGCCCCAGCATTTT.

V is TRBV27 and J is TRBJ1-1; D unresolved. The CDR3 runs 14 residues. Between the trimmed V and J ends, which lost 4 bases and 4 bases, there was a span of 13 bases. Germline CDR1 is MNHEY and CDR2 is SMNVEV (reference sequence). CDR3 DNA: TGTGCCAGCAGTTCCCGGTTCGCGGGCACTGAAGCTTTCTTT. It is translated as CASSSRFAGTEAFF.

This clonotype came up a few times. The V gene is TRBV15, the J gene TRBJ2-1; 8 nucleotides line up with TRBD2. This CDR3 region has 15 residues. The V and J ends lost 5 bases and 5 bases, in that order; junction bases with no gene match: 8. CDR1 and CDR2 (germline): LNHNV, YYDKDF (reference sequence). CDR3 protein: CATSPGVGGDNEQFF. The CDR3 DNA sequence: TGTGCCACCAGCCCGGGTGTCGGGGGGGACAATGAGCAGTTCTTC.

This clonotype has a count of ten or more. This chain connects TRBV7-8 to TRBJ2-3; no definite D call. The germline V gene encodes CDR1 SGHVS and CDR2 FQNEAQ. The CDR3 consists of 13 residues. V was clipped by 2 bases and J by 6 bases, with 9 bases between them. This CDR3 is CASSLRVVDTQYF. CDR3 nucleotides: TGTGCCAGCAGCTTAAGGGTCGTCGATACGCAGTATTTT.

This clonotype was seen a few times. The CDR3 DNA follows: TGTGCCAGCAGCTCGAATTCGTTGAACACTGAAGCTTTCTTT. This codes for CASSSNSLNTEAFF. This chain joins TRBV7-6 and TRBJ1-1; D is unresolved. In germline, CDR1 is SGHVS, CDR2 FNYEAQ. Trimming took 4 bases from V and 0 from J, leaving 9 bases between them. This CDR3 comprises 14 residues.

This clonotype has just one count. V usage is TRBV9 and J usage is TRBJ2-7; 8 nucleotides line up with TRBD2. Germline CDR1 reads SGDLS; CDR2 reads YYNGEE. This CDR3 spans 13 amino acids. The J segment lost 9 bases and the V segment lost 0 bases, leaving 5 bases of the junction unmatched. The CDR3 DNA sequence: TGTGCCAGCAGCGTAGGAATTCGGGAGGGGCAGTACTTC. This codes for CASSVGIREGQYF.

In nucleotides, the CDR3 is TGTGCCAGCAGCTCCTTCCGCTCGGTAGCGGCATACAATGAGCAGTTCTTC. Translation: CASSSFRSVAAYNEQFF. This rearrangement joins TRBV11-2 to TRBJ2-1, with D possibly matching TRBD2 (6 bases). Per germline, CDR1 SGHAT and CDR2 FQNNGV. The V end lost 4 bases, the J end lost 4 bases, and 20 bases lay between the germline ends. The CDR3 totals 17 residues.

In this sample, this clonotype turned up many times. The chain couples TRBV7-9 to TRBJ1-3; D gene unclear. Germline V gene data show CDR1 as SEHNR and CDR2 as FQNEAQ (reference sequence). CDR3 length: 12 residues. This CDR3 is CATPGSGNTIYF. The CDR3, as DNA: TGTGCTACGCCAGGATCAGGAAACACCATATATTTT. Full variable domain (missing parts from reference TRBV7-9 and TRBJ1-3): DTGVSQNPRHKITKRGQNVTFRCDPISEHNRLYWYRQTLGQGPEFLTYFQNEAQLEKSRLLSDRFSAERPKGSFSTLEIQRTEQGDSAMYLCATPGSGNTIYFGEGSWLTVV.

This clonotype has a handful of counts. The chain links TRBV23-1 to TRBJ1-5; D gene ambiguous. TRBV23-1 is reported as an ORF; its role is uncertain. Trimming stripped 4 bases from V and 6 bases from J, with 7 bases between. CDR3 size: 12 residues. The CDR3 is CASSRMTQPQHF. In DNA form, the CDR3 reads TGCGCCAGCAGTCGGATGACTCAGCCCCAGCATTTT.

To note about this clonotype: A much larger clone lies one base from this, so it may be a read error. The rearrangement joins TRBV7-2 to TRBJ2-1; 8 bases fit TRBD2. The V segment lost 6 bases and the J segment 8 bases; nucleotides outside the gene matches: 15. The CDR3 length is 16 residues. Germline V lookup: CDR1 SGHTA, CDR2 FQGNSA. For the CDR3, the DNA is TGTGCCAGCAGTCCTCGCCGGACTAGCAGAAGCGATGAGCAGTTCTTC. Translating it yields CASSPRRTSRSDEQFF.

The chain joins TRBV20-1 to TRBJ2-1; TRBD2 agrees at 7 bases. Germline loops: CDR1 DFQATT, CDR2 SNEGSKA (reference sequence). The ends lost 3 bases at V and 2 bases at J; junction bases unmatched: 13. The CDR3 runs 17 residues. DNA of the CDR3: TGCAGTGCTAGTCGCCTCGGCGGGAGAAGTACCTACAATGAGCAGTTCTTC. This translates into CSASRLGGRSTYNEQFF.

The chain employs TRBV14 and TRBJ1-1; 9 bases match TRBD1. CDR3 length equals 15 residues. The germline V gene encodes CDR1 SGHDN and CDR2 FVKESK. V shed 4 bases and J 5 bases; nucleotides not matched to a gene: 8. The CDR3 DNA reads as TGTGCCAGCAGCCGTCCCGGGACAGGGTTGACTGAAGCTTTCTTT. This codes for CASSRPGTGLTEAFF.

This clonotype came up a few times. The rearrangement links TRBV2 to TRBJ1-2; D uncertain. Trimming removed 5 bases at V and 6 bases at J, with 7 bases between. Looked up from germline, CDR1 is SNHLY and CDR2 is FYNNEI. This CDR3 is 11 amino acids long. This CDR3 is CASSYEDGYTF. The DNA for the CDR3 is TGTGCCAGCAGTTATGAAGATGGCTACACCTTC.

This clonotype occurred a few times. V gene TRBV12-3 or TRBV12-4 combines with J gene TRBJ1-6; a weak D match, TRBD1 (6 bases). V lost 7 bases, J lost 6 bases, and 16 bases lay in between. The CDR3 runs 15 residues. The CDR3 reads CASTFLPRGNSPLHF. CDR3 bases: TGTGCCAGCACCTTTTTGCCCAGGGGTAATTCACCCCTCCACTTT.

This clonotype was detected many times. The CDR3 region is CASSRFAGPTLGGYTF. CDR3 nucleotides: TGTGCCAGCAGCAGGTTCGCGGGACCTACCCTGGGGGGCTACACCTTC. This sequence joins TRBV7-2 and TRBJ1-2, with D possibly matching TRBD1 (5 bases). V was shortened by 5 bases and J by 8 bases, with 24 bases between the two germline ends. CDR3 length: 16 amino acids. CDR1 is SGHTA, CDR2 FQGNSA, per germline.

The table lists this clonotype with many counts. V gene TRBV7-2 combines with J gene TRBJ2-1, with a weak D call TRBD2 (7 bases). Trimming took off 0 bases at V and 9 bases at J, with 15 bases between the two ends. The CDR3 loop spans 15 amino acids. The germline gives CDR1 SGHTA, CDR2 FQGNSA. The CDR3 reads CASSLAGGGPGEQFF. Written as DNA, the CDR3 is TGTGCCAGCAGCTTAGCGGGGGGGGGCCCTGGTGAGCAGTTCTTC.

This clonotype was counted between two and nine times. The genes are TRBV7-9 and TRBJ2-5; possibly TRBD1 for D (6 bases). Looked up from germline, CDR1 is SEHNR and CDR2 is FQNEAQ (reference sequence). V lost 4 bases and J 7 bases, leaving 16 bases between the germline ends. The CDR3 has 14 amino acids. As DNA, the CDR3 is TGTGCCAGCAGCTCAGACAGGTTATGGGCGACCCAGTACTTC. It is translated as CASSSDRLWATQYF.

The CDR3 is CASSLAGGWADTQYF. For the CDR3, the DNA is TGTGCCAGCAGTTTAGCAGGGGGGTGGGCAGATACGCAGTATTTT. The chain joins TRBV12-3 or TRBV12-4 to TRBJ2-3, with D perhaps TRBD1 or TRBD2 (6 bases each). The CDR3 has 15 residues. V was trimmed by 0 bases and J by 4 bases, leaving 11 bases between them.

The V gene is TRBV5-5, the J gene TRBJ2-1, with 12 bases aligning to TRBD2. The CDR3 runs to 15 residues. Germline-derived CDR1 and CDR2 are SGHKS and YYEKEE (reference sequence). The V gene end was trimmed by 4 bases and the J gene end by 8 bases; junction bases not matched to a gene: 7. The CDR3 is CASSKLAGGPHEQFF. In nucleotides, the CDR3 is TGTGCCAGCAGCAAGCTAGCGGGAGGGCCGCATGAGCAGTTCTTC.

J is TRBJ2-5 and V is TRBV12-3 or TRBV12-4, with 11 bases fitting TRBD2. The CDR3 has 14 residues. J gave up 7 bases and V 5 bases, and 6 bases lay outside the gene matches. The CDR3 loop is CASSKEGLAGTQYF. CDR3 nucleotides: TGTGCCAGCAGTAAAGAAGGACTAGCGGGGACCCAGTACTTC.

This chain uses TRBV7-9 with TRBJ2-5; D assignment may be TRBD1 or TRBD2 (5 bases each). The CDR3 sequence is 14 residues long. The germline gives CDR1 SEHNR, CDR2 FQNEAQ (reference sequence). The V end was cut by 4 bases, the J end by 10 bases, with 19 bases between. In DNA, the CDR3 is TGTGCCAGCAGCTCCCGGGACGCCGTGTTTTTCCAGTACTTC. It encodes CASSSRDAVFFQYF.

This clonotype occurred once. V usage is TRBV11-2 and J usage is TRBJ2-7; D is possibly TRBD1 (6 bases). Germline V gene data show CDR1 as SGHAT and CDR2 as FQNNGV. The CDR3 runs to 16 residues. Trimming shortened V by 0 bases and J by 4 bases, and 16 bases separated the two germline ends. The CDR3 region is CASSLDPRQGKYEQYF. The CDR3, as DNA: TGTGCCAGCAGCTTAGATCCTAGGCAGGGGAAGTACGAGCAGTACTTC.

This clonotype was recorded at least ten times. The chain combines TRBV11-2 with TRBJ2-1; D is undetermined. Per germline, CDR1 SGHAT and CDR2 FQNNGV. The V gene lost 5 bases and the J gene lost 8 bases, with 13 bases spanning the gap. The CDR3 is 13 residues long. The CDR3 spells CASSPAGRDEQFF. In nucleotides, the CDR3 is TGTGCCAGCAGCCCAGCTGGTAGGGATGAGCAGTTCTTC. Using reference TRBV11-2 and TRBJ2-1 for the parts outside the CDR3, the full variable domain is EAGVAQSPRYKIIEKRQSVAFWCNPISGHATLYWYQQILGQGPKLLIQFQNNGVVDDSQLPKDRFSAERLKGVDSTLKIQPAKLEDSAVYLCASSPAGRDEQFFGPGTRLTVL.